These 31 T cell receptor beta chains were all obtained from the same sample, sequenced in a study of cytomegalovirus exposure and HLA in healthy donors. Method: immunoSEQ multiplex PCR; TCRdb's copy keeps in-frame clones and lacks some. Of 90,000 or so clones in the sample, 96% were seen once. Specimen: PBMCs. These TCRs come from a man between 18 and 29 years old in good health and CMV-seronegative.

The V gene is TRBV5-1, the J gene TRBJ2-5; unclear D gene. Trimming cost V 1 base and J 4 bases, with 5 bases left between them. Germline V CDR1 and CDR2: SGHRS, YFSETQ. The CDR3 has 12 residues. The DNA for the CDR3 is TGCGCCAGCAGCTTGTCCGGAGAGACCCAGTACTTC. Translation gives CASSLSGETQYF. The variable domain in full, completed from reference TRBV5-1 and TRBJ2-5, reads KAGVTQTPRYLIKTRGQQVTLSCSPISGHRSVSWYQQTPGQGLQFLFEYFSETQRNKGNFPGRFSGRQFSNSRSEMNVSTLELGDSALYLCASSLSGETQYFGPGTRLLVL.

The chain recombines TRBV7-3 with TRBJ1-1; D is perhaps TRBD1 (5 bases). V dropped 0 bases and J dropped 5 bases, with 16 bases sitting between them. The CDR3 sequence is 16 residues long. Germline values: CDR1 SGHTA, CDR2 FQGTGA. The CDR3, as DNA: TGTGCCAGCAGCTTAACAGGTTCGCAGGGTGTGACTGAAGCTTTCTTT. Protein product: CASSLTGSQGVTEAFF. Full variable domain (missing parts from reference TRBV7-3 and TRBJ1-1): GAGVSQTPSNKVTEKGKYVELRCDPISGHTALYWYRQSLGQGPEFLIYFQGTGAADDSGLPNDRFFAVRPEGSVSTLKIQRTERGDSAVYLCASSLTGSQGVTEAFFGQGTRLTVV.

The chain joins TRBV2 to TRBJ2-1; tentatively, D is TRBD2 (6 bases). The V gene lost 7 bases and the J gene lost 8 bases, with 18 bases spanning the gap. CDR1 and CDR2 from the germline V gene are SNHLY and FYNNEI. This CDR3 has 14 amino acids. The CDR3 region has the DNA TGTGCCAGCAACCTAGCGCCAGTTATCGATGAGCAGTTCTTC. Translating gives CASNLAPVIDEQFF.

This chain connects TRBV18 to TRBJ2-7, with D tentatively TRBD2 (5 bases). The V end lost 2 bases, the J end lost 6 bases, and 8 bases lay between the germline ends. The germline CDR1 and CDR2 sequences are KGHSH and LQKENI. CDR3 length: 12 residues. The CDR3, as DNA: TGTGCCAGCTCACCAGAGGGTGGCGAGCAGTACTTC. Its translation is CASSPEGGEQYF. Drawing the rest from reference TRBV18 and TRBJ2-7, the complete variable domain is NAGVMQNPRHLVRRRGQEARLRCSPMKGHSHVYWYRQLPEEGLKFMVYLQKENIIDESGMPKERFSAEFPKEGPSILRIQQVVRGDSAAYFCASSPEGGEQYFGPGTRLTVT.

The rearrangement links TRBV11-3 to TRBJ2-1, with 7 bases matching TRBD2. CDR1 is SGHNT, CDR2 YENEEA, per germline. Losses at the gene ends were 1 base for V and 0 bases for J; bases not matched to a gene: 3. This CDR3 comprises 16 residues. The CDR3 here is CASSLAGGGSYNEQFF. CDR3 DNA: TGTGCCAGCAGCTTAGCGGGCGGGGGCTCCTACAATGAGCAGTTCTTC. Variable domain in full (rest from reference TRBV11-3 and TRBJ2-1): EAGVVQSPRYKIIEKKQPVAFWCNPISGHNTLYWYLQNLGQGPELLIRYENEEAVDDSQLPKDRFSAERLKGVDSTLKIQPAELGDSAVYLCASSLAGGGSYNEQFFGPGTRLTVL.

The rearrangement uses TRBV11-2 and TRBJ1-2; D may be TRBD1 (5 bases). Looked up from germline, CDR1 is SGHAT and CDR2 is FQNNGV. The CDR3 extends over 14 amino acids. V was shortened by 5 bases and J by 4 bases, with 14 bases between the two germline ends. The CDR3 DNA is TGTGCCAGCAGCGTTTTACAGGAGATCTATGGCTACACCTTC. This encodes CASSVLQEIYGYTF.

J is TRBJ2-7 and V is TRBV6-1, with 7 bases fitting TRBD1. V lost 6 bases to trimming and J lost 4 bases; unmatched junction nucleotides: 9. CDR3 length: 14 residues. CDR1 MNHNS and CDR2 SASEGT come from the germline V gene. The CDR3 loop reads CASSRGKAAYEQYF. CDR3 DNA: TGTGCCAGCAGCAGGGGGAAGGCGGCTTACGAGCAGTACTTC.

The chain combines TRBV9 with TRBJ2-3, with D perhaps matching TRBD1 (6 bases). The germline V gene has CDR1 SGDLS and CDR2 YYNGEE. The germline V and J ends were trimmed by 4 bases and 2 bases, with 11 bases remaining between them. The CDR3 has 14 amino acids. The CDR3 DNA follows: TGTGCCAGCAGCCCTGACAGGACCACAGATACGCAGTATTTT. As protein: CASSPDRTTDTQYF.

V usage is TRBV28 and J usage is TRBJ1-4; D unresolved. V lost 5 bases to trimming and J lost 10 bases, with 11 bases between them. Germline CDR1 reads MDHEN; CDR2 reads SYDVKM. The CDR3 is made up of 12 amino acids. The CDR3 DNA reads as TGTGCCAGCAGTCTCACCCTCGGAAAACTGTTTTTT. This encodes CASSLTLGKLFF.

The rearrangement links TRBV29-1 to TRBJ2-3; no definite D call. The length of the CDR3 is 13 residues. Between the trimmed V and J ends, which lost 3 bases and 2 bases, there was a span of 9 bases. Germline assignment: CDR1 SQVTM and CDR2 ANQGSEA. CDR3 sequence reads: CSVEGRVTDTQYF. The CDR3 coding sequence is TGCAGCGTTGAGGGCAGAGTCACAGATACGCAGTATTTT.

This clone was recorded only once. The gene calls are TRBV7-9 and TRBJ2-3; the D gene is possibly TRBD2 (5 bases). Trimming removed 5 bases from V and 2 bases from J, with 14 bases in between. There are 15 residues in the CDR3. The germline CDR1 and CDR2 sequences are SEHNR and FQNEAQ (reference sequence). As DNA, the CDR3 is TGTGCCAGCAGCAGGGAGATGGGGTTCACAGATACGCAGTATTTT. Translation gives CASSREMGFTDTQYF.

V and J are TRBV27 and TRBJ1-1, with TRBD1 identical over 7 bases. The length of the CDR3 is 13 residues. The junction had 3 bases not matched to a gene; V was cut back by 5 bases and J by 3 bases. Germline V gene data show CDR1 as MNHEY and CDR2 as SMNVEV (reference sequence). CDR3 DNA sequence: TGTGCCAGCAGTCAGACAGGGTACACTGAAGCTTTCTTT. As protein: CASSQTGYTEAFF.

The rearrangement uses TRBV2 and TRBJ2-7, with TRBD1 identical over 9 bases. Looked up from germline, CDR1 is SNHLY and CDR2 is FYNNEI. V lost 7 bases to trimming and J lost 1 base; unmatched junction nucleotides: 2. The CDR3 has 13 amino acids. CDR3 sequence reads: CASTGTGSYEQYF. CDR3 in DNA: TGTGCCAGCACCGGGACAGGGTCCTACGAGCAGTACTTC. The entire variable domain, with the rest obtained from reference TRBV2 and TRBJ2-7, is as follows: EPEVTQTPSHQVTQMGQEVILRCVPISNHLYFYWYRQILGQKVEFLVSFYNNEISEKSEIFDDQFSVERPDGSNFTLKIRSTKLEDSAMYFCASTGTGSYEQYFGPGTRLTVT.

The gene calls are TRBV6-5 and TRBJ1-1, with TRBD1 identical over 7 bases. The CDR3 runs to 13 residues. Losses at the gene ends were 1 base for V and 9 bases for J; bases not matched to a gene: 5. Germline CDR1 MNHEY, CDR2 SVGAGI. The CDR3, as DNA: TGTGCCAGCAGTTACTTGGGACAGAGAAAAGCTTTCTTT. Its protein is CASSYLGQRKAFF.

This sequence joins TRBV18 and TRBJ1-6; D is ambiguous. The CDR3 extends over 14 amino acids. Germline V lookup: CDR1 KGHSH, CDR2 LQKENI. The V end lost 4 bases, the J end lost 10 bases, and 14 bases lay between the germline ends. CDR3 residues: CASSRQIGESPLHF. In DNA form, the CDR3 reads TGTGCCAGCTCACGACAAATCGGGGAATCACCCCTCCACTTT.

The chain employs TRBV4-1 and TRBJ1-4, with D perhaps TRBD1 (5 bases). The CDR3 sequence is 14 residues long. V was cut by 5 bases and J by 8 bases, with 15 bases left in between. Germline values: CDR1 MGHRA, CDR2 YSYEKL. CDR3 DNA: TGCGCCAGCAGCGCACGGGGGATTGAAGAAAAACTGTTTTTT. This sequence encodes CASSARGIEEKLFF.

The chain joins TRBV7-9 to TRBJ1-1; the D gene is possibly TRBD1 (5 bases). The CDR3 runs to 13 residues. The V end was cut by 1 base, the J end by 5 bases, with 8 bases between. CDR1 is SEHNR and CDR2 is FQNEAQ in the germline V gene (reference sequence). CDR3 sequence: CASSLEEGTEAFF. The CDR3 coding sequence is TGTGCCAGCAGCTTAGAGGAGGGGACTGAAGCTTTCTTT.

The chain combines TRBV25-1 with TRBJ1-2, with TRBD1 matching over 9 bases. The CDR3 is 18 amino acids. V shed 6 bases, J shed 2 bases, and the junction held 16 bases outside the gene matches. Per the germline V gene, CDR1 is MGHDK and CDR2 is SYGVNS. In DNA form, the CDR3 reads TGTGCCAGCAGCCTCCACGGTCGGGACAGGGATGCGAACTATGGCTACACCTTC. Translating it yields CASSLHGRDRDANYGYTF.

A remark on this clone: At one of its ends the junction is not consistent with the germline gene, which may arise from a read error. The genes are TRBV19 and TRBJ1-5, with TRBD1 matching over 9 bases. Germline V gives CDR1 LNHDA, CDR2 SQIVND (reference sequence). The CDR3 is 19 amino acids. The CDR3 nucleotides are TGTGCCAGTAGTATAGATCGGGACAGGGTAAGAGGGACTAATCAACCCCAGCATTTT. Its protein is CASSIDRDRVRGTNQPQHF.

The chain carries TRBV29-1 and TRBJ2-3; perhaps TRBD2 as D (6 bases). Germline V CDR1 and CDR2: SQVTM, ANQGSEA. V was pared by 6 bases and J by 2 bases, with 15 bases between. This CDR3 has 14 residues. The CDR3 loop reads CSVPLRTNTDTQYF. The CDR3 DNA reads TGCAGCGTCCCCCTACGGACTAACACAGATACGCAGTATTTT.

The V call is TRBV9, the J call TRBJ1-3; 7 bases are a match to TRBD1. Looked up from germline, CDR1 is SGDLS and CDR2 is YYNGEE. The CDR3 runs to 16 residues. The ends lost 0 bases at V and 0 bases at J; junction bases unmatched: 3. CDR3 sequence (DNA): TGTGCCAGCAGCGTAGAAGGGGGCAGCTCTGGAAACACCATATATTTT. As protein: CASSVEGGSSGNTIYF.

The rearrangement links TRBV27 to TRBJ1-5; D is possibly TRBD1 (5 bases). The V end lost 5 bases, the J end lost 11 bases, and 19 bases lay between the germline ends. CDR1 is MNHEY, CDR2 SMNVEV, per germline (reference sequence). This CDR3 is 14 amino acids long. The CDR3 sequence: CASSKDRMDLSQHF. Here the CDR3 DNA reads TGTGCCAGCAGTAAAGACAGAATGGATTTGTCCCAGCATTTT.

The rearrangement uses TRBV19 and TRBJ1-5; TRBD1 is a possible D gene (5 bases). Germline V gives CDR1 LNHDA, CDR2 SQIVND (reference sequence). CDR3 length: 13 amino acids. Trimming took 3 bases from V and 5 from J, leaving 8 bases between them. CDR3 bases: TGTGCCAGTAGTATTGGGGGGTATCAGCCCCAGCATTTT. This gives the protein CASSIGGYQPQHF.

The chain carries TRBV11-2 and TRBJ1-1; a possible D gene is TRBD1 (5 bases). Germline CDR1 is SGHAT and CDR2 is FQNNGV. CDR3 length: 15 residues. Trimming removed 3 bases at V and 1 base at J, with 12 bases between. The CDR3 here is CASSLVGRKNTEAFF. Here the CDR3 DNA reads TGTGCCAGCAGCTTGGTGGGGCGGAAGAACACTGAAGCTTTCTTT.

The chain has TRBV7-6 and TRBJ2-1; possible D gene TRBD2, 5 bases. There are 15 residues in the CDR3. The germline V and J ends were trimmed by 2 bases and 6 bases, with 14 bases remaining between them. The germline V gene encodes CDR1 SGHVS and CDR2 FNYEAQ. CDR3 nucleotides: TGTGCCAGCAGCTTATATCCGGGATCACCCAATGAGCAGTTCTTC. Translated, it gives CASSLYPGSPNEQFF.

The chain recombines TRBV19 with TRBJ1-2; D perhaps matches TRBD1 (6 bases). The CDR3 spans 13 residues. Trimming cost V 8 bases and J 8 bases, with 18 bases left between them. Germline V gene lookup returns CDR1 LNHDA and CDR2 SQIVND (reference sequence). DNA of the CDR3: TGTGCCAGTTACAACCAGGGGATGGGCGGCTACACCTTC. Its protein is CASYNQGMGGYTF.

The rearrangement links TRBV11-3 to TRBJ2-3; D unclear. V gave up 2 bases and J gave up 0 bases, with 6 bases separating them. Germline loops: CDR1 SGHNT, CDR2 YENEEA. CDR3 size: 14 residues. CDR3 amino acids: CASSLTSSTDTQYF. CDR3 bases: TGTGCCAGCAGCTTAACATCTAGCACAGATACGCAGTATTTT. The full variable domain, in which reference TRBV11-3 and TRBJ2-3 provide the parts outside the CDR3, is EAGVVQSPRYKIIEKKQPVAFWCNPISGHNTLYWYLQNLGQGPELLIRYENEEAVDDSQLPKDRFSAERLKGVDSTLKIQPAELGDSAVYLCASSLTSSTDTQYFGPGTRLTVL.

This clone has just one count. The J gene is TRBJ2-2, the V gene TRBV28, with 15 bases identical to TRBD2. The CDR3 length is 15 residues. Trimming took 5 bases from V and 12 from J; bases not matched to a gene: 7. Germline V gene sequence: CDR1 MDHEN, CDR2 SYDVKM. The CDR3 sequence is CASSPPGLAGGKLFF. The DNA for the CDR3 is TGTGCCAGCAGTCCCCCGGGACTAGCGGGAGGAAAGCTGTTTTTT.

The chain recombines TRBV6-5 with TRBJ2-5; 8 nucleotides line up with TRBD1. The germline CDR1 and CDR2 sequences are MNHEY and SVGAGI. The CDR3 is 15 residues long. The trim removed 0 bases at V and 5 bases at J, leaving 5 bases unmatched. CDR3: CASSYSDYRGETQYF. CDR3 nucleotides: TGTGCCAGCAGTTACTCGGACTACAGGGGGGAGACCCAGTACTTC.

This clone was observed once. The chain has TRBV14 and TRBJ2-2; 13 positions match TRBD2. J lost 3 bases, V lost 7 bases, and 5 bases had no gene match. This CDR3 comprises 16 residues. CDR1 and CDR2 from the germline V gene are SGHDN and FVKESK. The CDR3 is CASKGLAGTDTGELFF. Here the CDR3 DNA reads TGTGCCAGCAAGGGACTAGCGGGAACTGACACCGGGGAGCTGTTTTTT. The variable domain in full, completed from reference TRBV14 and TRBJ2-2, reads EAGVTQFPSHSVIEKGQTVTLRCDPISGHDNLYWYRRVMGKEIKFLLHFVKESKQDESGMPNNRFLAERTGGTYSTLKVQPAELEDSGVYFCASKGLAGTDTGELFFGEGSRLTVL.

The gene calls are TRBV9 and TRBJ2-2, with TRBD2 matching over 10 bases. The CDR3 covers 16 residues. J lost 7 bases, V lost 3 bases, and 9 bases had no gene match. The germline V gene encodes CDR1 SGDLS and CDR2 YYNGEE. DNA for the CDR3: TGTGCCAGCAGCGCGCGACTAGCGGGTTCTATCGGGGAGCTGTTTTTT. This gives the protein CASSARLAGSIGELFF.